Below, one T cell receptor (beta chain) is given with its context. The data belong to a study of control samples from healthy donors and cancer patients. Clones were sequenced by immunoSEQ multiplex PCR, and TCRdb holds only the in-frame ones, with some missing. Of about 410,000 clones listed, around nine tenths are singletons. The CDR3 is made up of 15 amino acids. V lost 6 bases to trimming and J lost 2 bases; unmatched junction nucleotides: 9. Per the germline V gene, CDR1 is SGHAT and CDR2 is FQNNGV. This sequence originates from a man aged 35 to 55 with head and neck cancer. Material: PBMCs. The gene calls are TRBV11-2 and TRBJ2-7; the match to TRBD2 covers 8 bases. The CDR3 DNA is TGTGCCAGCAGTCCTTCAGCGGGAGAAACCTACGAGCAGTACTTC. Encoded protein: CASSPSAGETYEQYF.